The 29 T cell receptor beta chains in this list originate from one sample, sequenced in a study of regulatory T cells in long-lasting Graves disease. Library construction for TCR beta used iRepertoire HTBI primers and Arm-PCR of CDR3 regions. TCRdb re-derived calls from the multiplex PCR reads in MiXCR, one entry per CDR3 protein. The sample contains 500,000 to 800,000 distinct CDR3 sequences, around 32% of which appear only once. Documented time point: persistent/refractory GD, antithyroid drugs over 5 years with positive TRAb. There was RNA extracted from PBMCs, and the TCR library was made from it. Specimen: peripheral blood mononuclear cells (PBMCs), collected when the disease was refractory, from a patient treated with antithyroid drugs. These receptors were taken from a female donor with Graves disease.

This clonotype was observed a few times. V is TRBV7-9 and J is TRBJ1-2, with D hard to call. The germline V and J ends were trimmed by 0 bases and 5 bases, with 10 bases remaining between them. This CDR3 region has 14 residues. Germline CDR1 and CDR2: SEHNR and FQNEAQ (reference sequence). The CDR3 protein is CASSLAMAGYGYTF. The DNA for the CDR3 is TGTGCCAGCAGCTTAGCGATGGCGGGGTATGGCTACACCTTC.

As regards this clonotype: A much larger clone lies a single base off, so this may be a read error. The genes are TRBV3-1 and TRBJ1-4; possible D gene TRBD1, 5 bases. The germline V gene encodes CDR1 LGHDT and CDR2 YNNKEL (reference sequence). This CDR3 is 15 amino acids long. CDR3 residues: CASSQDWGRNEKLVF. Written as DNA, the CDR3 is TGTGCCAGCAGCCAAGATTGGGGACGGAATGAAAAACTGGTTTTT.

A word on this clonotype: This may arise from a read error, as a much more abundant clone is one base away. The CDR3: CASSHRMTALNTEAFF. CDR3 DNA: TGTGCCAGCAGTCATCGGATGACAGCGTTGAACACTGAAGCTTTCTTT. The chain is built from TRBV6-1 and TRBJ1-1; weak D call: TRBD1 (5 bases). Trimming removed 5 bases at V and 0 bases at J, with 16 bases between. CDR3 length: 16 residues. Germline CDR1 and CDR2: MNHNS and SASEGT.

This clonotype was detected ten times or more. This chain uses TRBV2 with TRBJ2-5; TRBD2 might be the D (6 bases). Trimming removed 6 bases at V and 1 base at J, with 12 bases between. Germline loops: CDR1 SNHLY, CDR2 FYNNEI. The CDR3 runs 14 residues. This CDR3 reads CASSHRDSQETQYF. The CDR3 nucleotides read TGTGCCAGCAGCCATCGGGACTCCCAAGAGACCCAGTACTTC.

This CDR3 is CASSVEGGGEQFF. In DNA form, the CDR3 reads TGTGCCAGCAGCGTAGAAGGCGGAGGGGAGCAGTTCTTC. The chain uses TRBV9 and TRBJ2-1; D perhaps matches TRBD2 (6 bases). The V end lost 0 bases, the J end lost 10 bases, and 11 bases lay between the germline ends. CDR3 length equals 13 residues. The V gene's germline CDR1 is SGDLS and CDR2 YYNGEE.

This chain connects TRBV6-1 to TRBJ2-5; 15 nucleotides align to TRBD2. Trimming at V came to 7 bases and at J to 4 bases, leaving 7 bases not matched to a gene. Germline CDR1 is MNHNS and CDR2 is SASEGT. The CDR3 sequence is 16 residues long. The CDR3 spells CASTSGLAGGGETQYF. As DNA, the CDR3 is TGTGCCAGCACCTCCGGACTAGCGGGGGGGGGAGAGACCCAGTACTTC.

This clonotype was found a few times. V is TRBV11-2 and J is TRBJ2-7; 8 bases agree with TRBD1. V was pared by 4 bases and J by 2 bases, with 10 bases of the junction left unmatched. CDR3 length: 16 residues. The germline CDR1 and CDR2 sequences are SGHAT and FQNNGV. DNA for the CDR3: TGTGCCAGCAGCTCTTCGCGGACAGGGAAAACCTACGAGCAGTACTTC. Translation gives CASSSSRTGKTYEQYF.

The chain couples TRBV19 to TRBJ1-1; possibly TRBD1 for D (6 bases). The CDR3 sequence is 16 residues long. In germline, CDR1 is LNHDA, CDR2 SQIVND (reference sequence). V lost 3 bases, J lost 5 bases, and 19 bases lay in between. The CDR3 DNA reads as TGTGCCAGTAGTATCGATCACAGGGTCTCGCCGACTGAAGCTTTCTTT. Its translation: CASSIDHRVSPTEAFF. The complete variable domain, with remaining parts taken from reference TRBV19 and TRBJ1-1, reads DGGITQSPKYLFRKEGQNVTLSCEQNLNHDAMYWYRQDPGQGLRLIYYSQIVNDFQKGDIAEGYSVSREKKESFPLTVTSAQKNPTAFYLCASSIDHRVSPTEAFFGQGTRLTVV.

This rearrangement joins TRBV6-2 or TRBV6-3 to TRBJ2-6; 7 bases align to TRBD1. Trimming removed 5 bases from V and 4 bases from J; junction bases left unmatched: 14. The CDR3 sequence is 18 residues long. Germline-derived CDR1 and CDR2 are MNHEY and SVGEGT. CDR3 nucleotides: TGTGCCAGCAGTCCAACAGGGGAAACCCGCTCGGGGGCCAACGTCCTGACTTTC. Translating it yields CASSPTGETRSGANVLTF.

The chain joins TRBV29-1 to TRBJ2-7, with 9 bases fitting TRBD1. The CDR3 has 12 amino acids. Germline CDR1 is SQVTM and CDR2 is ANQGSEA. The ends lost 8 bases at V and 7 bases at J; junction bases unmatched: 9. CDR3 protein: CSTPGTGYEQYF. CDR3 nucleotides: TGCAGCACCCCCGGGACAGGGTATGAGCAGTACTTC.

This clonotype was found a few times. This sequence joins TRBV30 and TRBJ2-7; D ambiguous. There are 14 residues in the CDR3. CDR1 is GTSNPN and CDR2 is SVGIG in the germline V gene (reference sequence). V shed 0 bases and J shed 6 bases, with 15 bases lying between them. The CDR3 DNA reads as TGTGCCTGGAGTGTTACCGGCCTCACGGGCGAGCAGTACTTC. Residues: CAWSVTGLTGEQYF. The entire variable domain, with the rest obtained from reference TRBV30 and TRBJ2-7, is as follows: SQTIHQWPATLVQPVGSPLSLECTVEGTSNPNLYWYRQAAGRGLQLLFYSVGIGQISSEVPQNLSASRPQDRQFILSSKKLLLSDSGFYLCAWSVTGLTGEQYFGPGTRLTVT.

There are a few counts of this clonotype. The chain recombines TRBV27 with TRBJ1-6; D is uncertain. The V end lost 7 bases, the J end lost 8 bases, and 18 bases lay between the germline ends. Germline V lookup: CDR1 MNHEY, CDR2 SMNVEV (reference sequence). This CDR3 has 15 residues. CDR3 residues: CASTPWRAGDSPLHF. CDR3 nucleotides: TGTGCCAGCACCCCTTGGCGGGCTGGAGATTCACCCCTCCACTTT.

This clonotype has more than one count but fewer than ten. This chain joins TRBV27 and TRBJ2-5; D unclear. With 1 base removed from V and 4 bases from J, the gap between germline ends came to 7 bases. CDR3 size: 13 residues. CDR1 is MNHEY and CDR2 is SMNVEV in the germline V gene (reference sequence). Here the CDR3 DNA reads TGTGCCAGCAGTTTATGCCCGGGAGAGACCCAGTACTTC. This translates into CASSLCPGETQYF.

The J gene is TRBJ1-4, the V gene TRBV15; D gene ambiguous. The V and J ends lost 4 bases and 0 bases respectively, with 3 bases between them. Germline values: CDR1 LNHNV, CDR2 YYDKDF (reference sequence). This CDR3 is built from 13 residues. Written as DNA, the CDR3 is TGTGCCACCAGCAAGACAACTAATGAAAAACTGTTTTTT. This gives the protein CATSKTTNEKLFF.

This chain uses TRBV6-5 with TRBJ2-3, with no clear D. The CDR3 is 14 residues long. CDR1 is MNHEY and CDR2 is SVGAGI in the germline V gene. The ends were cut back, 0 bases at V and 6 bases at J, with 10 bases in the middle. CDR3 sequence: CASSYSIGRDTQYF. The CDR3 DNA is TGTGCCAGCAGTTACTCGATAGGAAGGGATACGCAGTATTTT.

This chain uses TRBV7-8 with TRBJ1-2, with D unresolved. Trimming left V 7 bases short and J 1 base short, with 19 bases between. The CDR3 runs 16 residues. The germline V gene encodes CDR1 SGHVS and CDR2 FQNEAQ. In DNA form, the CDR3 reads TGTGCCAGCAACCCCAGCTTTGATTCAGTTAACTATGGCTACACCTTC. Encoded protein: CASNPSFDSVNYGYTF.

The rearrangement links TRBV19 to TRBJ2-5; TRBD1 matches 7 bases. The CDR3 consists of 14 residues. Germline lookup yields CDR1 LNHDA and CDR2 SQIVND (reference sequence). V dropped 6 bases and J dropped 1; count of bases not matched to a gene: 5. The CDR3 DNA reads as TGTGCCAGTAGCCCGACAGGGTCCCAAGAGACCCAGTACTTC. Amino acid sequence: CASSPTGSQETQYF.

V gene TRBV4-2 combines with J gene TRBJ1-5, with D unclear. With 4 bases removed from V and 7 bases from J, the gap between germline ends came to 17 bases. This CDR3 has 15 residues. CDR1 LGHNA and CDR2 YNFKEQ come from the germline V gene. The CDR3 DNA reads TGTGCCAGCAGCCTCCGTAGGGATTCTCGGCAGCCCCAGCATTTT. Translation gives CASSLRRDSRQPQHF.

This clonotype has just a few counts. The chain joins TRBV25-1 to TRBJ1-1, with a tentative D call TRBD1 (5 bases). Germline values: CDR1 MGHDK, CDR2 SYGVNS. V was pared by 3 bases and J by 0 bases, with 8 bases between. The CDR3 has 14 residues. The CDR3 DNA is TGTGCCAGCAGTGACAGGGTTATGAACACTGAAGCTTTCTTT. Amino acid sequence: CASSDRVMNTEAFF.

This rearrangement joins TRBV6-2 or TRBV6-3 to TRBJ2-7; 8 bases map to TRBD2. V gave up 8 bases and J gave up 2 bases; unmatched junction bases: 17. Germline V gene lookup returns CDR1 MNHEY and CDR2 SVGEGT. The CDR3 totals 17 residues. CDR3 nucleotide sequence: TGTGCCAGCTCACTATCCGTACCGGGACTAGTCACCTACGAGCAGTACTTC. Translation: CASSLSVPGLVTYEQYF.

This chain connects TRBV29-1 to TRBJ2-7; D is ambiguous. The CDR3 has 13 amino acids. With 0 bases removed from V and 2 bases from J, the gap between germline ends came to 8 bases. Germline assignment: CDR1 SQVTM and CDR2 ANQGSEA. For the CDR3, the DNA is TGCAGCGTTGAAGATAAGGTGACCTACGAGCAGTACTTC. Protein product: CSVEDKVTYEQYF.

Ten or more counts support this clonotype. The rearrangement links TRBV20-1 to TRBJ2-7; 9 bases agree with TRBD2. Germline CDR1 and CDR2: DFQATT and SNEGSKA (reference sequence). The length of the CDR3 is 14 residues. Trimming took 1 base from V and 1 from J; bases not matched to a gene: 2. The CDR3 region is CSARVLAGSYEQYF. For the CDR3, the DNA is TGCAGTGCTAGAGTACTAGCGGGTTCCTACGAGCAGTACTTC.

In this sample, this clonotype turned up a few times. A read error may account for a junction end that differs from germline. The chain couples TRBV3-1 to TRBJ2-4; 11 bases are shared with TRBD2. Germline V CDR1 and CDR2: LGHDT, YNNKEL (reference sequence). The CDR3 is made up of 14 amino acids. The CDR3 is CAGSQETASGRKRF. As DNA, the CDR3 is TGTGCCGGCAGCCAAGAGACAGCTAGCGGGAGGAAGCGCTTC.

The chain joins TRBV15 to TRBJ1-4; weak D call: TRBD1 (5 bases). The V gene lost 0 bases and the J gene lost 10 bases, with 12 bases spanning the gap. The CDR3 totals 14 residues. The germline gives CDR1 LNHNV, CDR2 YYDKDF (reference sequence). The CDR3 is CATSRDTGKGKLFF. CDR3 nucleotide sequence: TGTGCCACCAGCAGAGATACAGGAAAGGGAAAACTGTTTTTT.

The CDR3 sequence is CASTLGQGPYEQYF. CDR3 coding DNA: TGTGCCAGTACCCTAGGACAGGGCCCCTACGAGCAGTACTTC. The chain recombines TRBV19 with TRBJ2-7; 8 positions match TRBD1. The CDR3 is 14 amino acids. The trim removed 7 bases at V and 2 bases at J, leaving 7 bases unmatched. Germline-derived CDR1 and CDR2 are LNHDA and SQIVND (reference sequence).

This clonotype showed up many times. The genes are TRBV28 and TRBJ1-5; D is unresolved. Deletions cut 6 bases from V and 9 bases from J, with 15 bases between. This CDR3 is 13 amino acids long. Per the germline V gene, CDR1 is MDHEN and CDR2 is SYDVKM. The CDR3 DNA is TGTGCCAGCAGGGGCATTGGGTTTTGGCCCCAGCATTTT. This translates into CASRGIGFWPQHF.

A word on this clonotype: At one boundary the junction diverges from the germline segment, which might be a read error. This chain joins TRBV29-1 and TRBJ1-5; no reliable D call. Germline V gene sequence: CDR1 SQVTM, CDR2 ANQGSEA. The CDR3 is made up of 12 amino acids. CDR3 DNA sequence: TGCAGCGTTGGCAACCGCAATCAGTCCCAGCATTTT. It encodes CSVGNRNQSQHF.

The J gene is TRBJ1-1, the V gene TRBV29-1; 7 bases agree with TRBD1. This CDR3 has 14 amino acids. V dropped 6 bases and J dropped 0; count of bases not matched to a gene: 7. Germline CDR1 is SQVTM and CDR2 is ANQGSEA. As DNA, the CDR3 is TGCAGCGTCGACAAAACAGGGGTGAACACTGAAGCTTTCTTT. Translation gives CSVDKTGVNTEAFF.

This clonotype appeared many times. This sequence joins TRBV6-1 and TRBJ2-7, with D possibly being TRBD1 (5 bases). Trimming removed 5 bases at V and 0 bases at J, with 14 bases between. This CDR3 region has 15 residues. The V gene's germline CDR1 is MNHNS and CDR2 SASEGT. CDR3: CASSRTQASSYEQYF. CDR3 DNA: TGTGCCAGCAGTCGAACACAGGCTAGCTCCTACGAGCAGTACTTC.